Below, 12 T cell receptor beta chains from the same sample are listed, as sequenced in a study of response to subunit inactivated influenza vaccine. TCRdb itself ran the RT-PCR reads through MiXCR, one entry per CDR3 protein. The sample lists 500,000 to 600,000 distinct CDR3 sequences, approximately 12% occurring once. The source material was PBMCs from blood, sampled about 40 days after vaccination. These receptors came from a man aged 45-65 years who received an inactivated influenza vaccine.

This clonotype has a count of ten or more. The chain has TRBV20-1 and TRBJ1-2, with D possibly TRBD1 on 5 matching bases. This CDR3 has 12 amino acids. The V end was cut by 0 bases, the J end by 4 bases, with 6 bases between. CDR1 and CDR2 (germline): DFQATT, SNEGSKA (reference sequence). This chain's CDR3 is CSARDQGYGYTF. The CDR3 DNA sequence: TGCAGTGCTAGAGATCAGGGCTATGGCTACACCTTC.

This clonotype was observed a handful of times. This rearrangement joins TRBV7-2 to TRBJ2-3; TRBD2 aligns across 10 bases. CDR3 length: 17 amino acids. Germline CDR1 SGHTA, CDR2 FQGNSA. Trimming removed 4 bases from V and 3 bases from J; junction bases left unmatched: 10. CDR3: CASSSGLAVGRTDTQYF. DNA of the CDR3: TGTGCCAGCAGCTCCGGACTAGCGGTGGGAAGGACAGATACGCAGTATTTT.

This chain connects TRBV11-2 to TRBJ2-3, with D perhaps matching TRBD2 (7 bases). There are 17 residues in the CDR3. V lost 2 bases to trimming and J lost 2 bases, with 17 bases between them. Germline values: CDR1 SGHAT, CDR2 FQNNGV. The CDR3 sequence: CASSLYLGGLNTDTQYF. Here the CDR3 DNA reads TGTGCCAGCAGCTTATATTTGGGGGGGCTGAACACAGATACGCAGTATTTT.

This clonotype was detected only a few times. The chain has TRBV3-1 and TRBJ2-1; no definite D call. From germline, CDR1 is LGHDT and CDR2 YNNKEL (reference sequence). This CDR3 comprises 15 residues. The ends were cut back, 0 bases at V and 0 bases at J, with 6 bases in the middle. DNA of the CDR3: TGTGCCAGCAGCCAAGAGCGGAGCTCCTACAATGAGCAGTTCTTC. Amino acids: CASSQERSSYNEQFF.

Points on this clonotype: This could be a read error, since a much larger clone is one nucleotide away. This sequence joins TRBV5-1 and TRBJ2-7; no clear D gene. The CDR3 has 12 amino acids. Per germline, CDR1 SGHRS and CDR2 YFSETQ. The CDR3 protein is CAISFTGYEQYF. CDR3 nucleotides: TGCGCCATCAGCTTTACTGGGTACGAGCAGTACTTC. Looking up the rest from reference TRBV5-1 and TRBJ2-7 gives the full variable domain: KAGVTQTPRYLIKTRGQQVTLSCSPISGHRSVSWYQQTPGQGLQFLFEYFSETQRNKGNFPGRFSGRQFSNSRSEMNVSTLELGDSALYLCAISFTGYEQYFGPGTRLTVT.

On this clonotype itself: It may be a read error: a sequence one base away is much more abundant. The gene calls are TRBV28 and TRBJ1-2, with 10 bases identical to TRBD1. The germline CDR1 and CDR2 sequences are MDHEN and SYDVKM. This CDR3 is 17 amino acids long. CDR3 region: CASSSEATGGVGYGYPF. The CDR3 DNA is TGTGCCAGCAGTTCGGAGGCGACAGGGGGCGTTGGCTATGGCTACCCCTTC.

This clonotype occurred a few times. This chain links TRBV6-2 or TRBV6-3 with TRBJ2-3; no firm D call. In germline, CDR1 is MNHEY, CDR2 SVGEGT. V was clipped by 5 bases and J by 6 bases, with 12 bases between them. The CDR3 loop spans 13 amino acids. The CDR3 loop is CASSGPLVDTQYF. CDR3 DNA: TGTGCCAGCAGTGGGCCCTTGGTGGATACGCAGTATTTT.

J is TRBJ2-3 and V is TRBV6-1; 11 nucleotides agree with TRBD2. V trimming: 2 bases; J trimming: 2 bases; junction bases outside the gene matches: 6. Germline lookup yields CDR1 MNHNS and CDR2 SASEGT. This CDR3 is 17 amino acids long. The CDR3 nucleotides read TGTGCCAGCAGTGAACGACCTAGCGGGGGGTTCACAGATACGCAGTATTTT. Amino acids: CASSERPSGGFTDTQYF.

Only a few counts were recorded for this clonotype. The rearrangement uses TRBV4-2 and TRBJ2-5; 9 nucleotides match TRBD2. The V and J ends lost 0 bases and 5 bases, in that order; junction bases with no gene match: 4. The CDR3 runs to 15 residues. CDR1 is LGHNA and CDR2 is YNFKEQ in the germline V gene. CDR3 sequence (DNA): TGTGCCAGCAGCCAAGATTTAAGCGGGAGGGAGACCCAGTACTTC. Translation: CASSQDLSGRETQYF.

This clonotype was seen at least ten times. The CDR3 DNA reads as TGTGCCAGCAGCATCGGGACTAGCGTTTCCTACGAGCAGTACTTC. Its translation: CASSIGTSVSYEQYF. J is TRBJ2-7 and V is TRBV7-8, with 10 bases lining up with TRBD2. The CDR3 length is 15 residues. The germline V gene encodes CDR1 SGHVS and CDR2 FQNEAQ. With 5 bases clipped from V and 1 base from J, the junction kept 5 bases outside the gene matches.

This clonotype was observed a handful of times. The chain links TRBV5-1 to TRBJ1-2; perhaps TRBD1 as D (6 bases). The germline gives CDR1 SGHRS, CDR2 YFSETQ. This CDR3 has 14 residues. V was clipped by 2 bases and J by 2 bases, with 10 bases between them. The CDR3 reads CASSFGGANYGYTF. Written as DNA, the CDR3 is TGCGCCAGCAGCTTCGGGGGGGCGAACTATGGCTACACCTTC.

This clonotype was observed many times. This chain links TRBV7-2 with TRBJ2-7; no definite D call. Germline CDR1 is SGHTA and CDR2 is FQGNSA. There are 13 residues in the CDR3. Trimming removed 3 bases from V and 4 bases from J, with 10 bases in between. CDR3 region: CASSLHSLYEQYF. In nucleotides, the CDR3 is TGTGCCAGCAGCTTGCACAGCTTGTACGAGCAGTACTTC.